These T cell receptor beta chains were read from a single sample in a study of T cell responses to AZD1222 COVID-19 vaccine. Method: immunoSEQ multiplex PCR; TCRdb's copy keeps in-frame clones and lacks some. The sample contains 100,000 or so clones, 87% of which appear only once. The sequences come from peripheral blood, collected on day 0 of MenACWY control vaccination. All receptors derive from an adult in good health. Each CDR3 is given with its conserved first and last residue. Each record gives: V gene, clone size, D gene, J gene, CDR3 DNA, CDR3 protein. D genes are given only for firm matches. Clone size appears in some rows only: once, few, many, or a class for an expanded clone.

v_call: TRBV5-5
clone_size: -
d_call: TRBD1
j_call: TRBJ2-7
cdr3_nt: TGTGCCAGCAGCTTGGGTGGGACAGGGGGTTTCAGCTACGAGCAGTACTTC
cdr3_aa: CASSLGGTGGFSYEQYF

v_call: TRBV10-3
clone_size: -
d_call: -
j_call: TRBJ1-3
cdr3_nt: TGTGCCATCAGTGATAAGGGCCCCTCTGGAAACACCATATATTTT
cdr3_aa: CAISDKGPSGNTIYF

v_call: TRBV2
clone_size: -
d_call: -
j_call: TRBJ1-2
cdr3_nt: TGTGCCAGCAGTGAAGGGTCAGCCTACCGCTCGACTAACTATGGCTACACCTTC
cdr3_aa: CASSEGSAYRSTNYGYTF

v_call: TRBV6-2/TRBV6-3
clone_size: -
d_call: TRBD2
j_call: TRBJ2-1
cdr3_nt: TGTGCCAGCAGTTCGCTGACTAGCGGGGGAAATGAGCAGTTCTTC
cdr3_aa: CASSSLTSGGNEQFF

v_call: TRBV2
clone_size: -
d_call: -
j_call: TRBJ1-2
cdr3_nt: TGTGCCAGCAGTGAAGTCGGTCAGGGGACTAGGCGAGGCTACACCTTC
cdr3_aa: CASSEVGQGTRRGYTF

v_call: TRBV5-8
clone_size: -
d_call: -
j_call: TRBJ1-5
cdr3_nt: TGTGCCAGCAGCAGGGGCCGGGTCCCTAATCAGCCCCAGCATTTT
cdr3_aa: CASSRGRVPNQPQHF

v_call: TRBV28
clone_size: -
d_call: TRBD2
j_call: TRBJ2-1
cdr3_nt: TGTGCCAGCAGACCTAGCGGGAGGAGGAATGAGCAGTTCTTC
cdr3_aa: CASRPSGRRNEQFF

v_call: TRBV5-5
clone_size: once
d_call: -
j_call: TRBJ2-3
cdr3_nt: TGTGCCAGCAGCTTCTACCACCAGACAGTCCAGGGGCAGTATTTT
cdr3_aa: CASSFYHQTVQGQYF

v_call: TRBV28
clone_size: once
d_call: TRBD1
j_call: TRBJ1-5
cdr3_nt: TGTGCCAGCAGTTTGGACAGGGGCGGTCAGCCCCAGCATTTT
cdr3_aa: CASSLDRGGQPQHF

v_call: TRBV3-1/TRBV3-2
clone_size: -
d_call: TRBD1
j_call: TRBJ2-7
cdr3_nt: TGTGCCAGCAGCCAGGCGGACAGGGCAAGGGAGCAGTACTTC
cdr3_aa: CASSQADRAREQYF

v_call: TRBV29-1
clone_size: -
d_call: TRBD1
j_call: TRBJ1-1
cdr3_nt: TGCAGCGTTGAATCAGGGGGCCTGTTCTTT
cdr3_aa: CSVESGGLFF

v_call: TRBV9
clone_size: -
d_call: -
j_call: TRBJ2-1
cdr3_nt: TGTGCCAGCAGCCCGGGGGCAACTTCCTACAATGAGCAGTTCTTC
cdr3_aa: CASSPGATSYNEQFF

v_call: TRBV5-1
clone_size: -
d_call: TRBD1
j_call: TRBJ2-7
cdr3_nt: TGCGCCAGCAGCCAACTAGGGGGCCTCGAGCAGTACTTC
cdr3_aa: CASSQLGGLEQYF

v_call: TRBV5-1
clone_size: -
d_call: -
j_call: TRBJ2-2
cdr3_nt: TGCGCCAGCAAACCTAACCCGGGTACCGGGGAGCTGTTTTTT
cdr3_aa: CASKPNPGTGELFF

v_call: TRBV13
clone_size: -
d_call: -
j_call: TRBJ2-1
cdr3_nt: TGTGCCAGCAGCTTAGTTCGAGGGTCCTACAATGAGCAGTTCTTC
cdr3_aa: CASSLVRGSYNEQFF

v_call: TRBV10-1
clone_size: -
d_call: -
j_call: TRBJ1-1
cdr3_nt: TGCGCCAGCACCGCCGGACCGTACACTGAAGCTTTCTTT
cdr3_aa: CASTAGPYTEAFF

v_call: TRBV27
clone_size: -
d_call: TRBD2
j_call: TRBJ2-1
cdr3_nt: TGTGCCAGCAGTTCGGGACTAGGGGTCGATGAGCAGTTCTTC
cdr3_aa: CASSSGLGVDEQFF

v_call: TRBV3-1/TRBV3-2
clone_size: -
d_call: -
j_call: TRBJ2-2
cdr3_nt: TGTGCCAGCAGGGGACAGAACACCGGGGAGCTGTTTTTT
cdr3_aa: CASRGQNTGELFF

v_call: TRBV5-1
clone_size: -
d_call: -
j_call: TRBJ1-2
cdr3_nt: TGCGCCAGCAGCTTGGAGGGCGGCTACACCTTC
cdr3_aa: CASSLEGGYTF

v_call: TRBV9
clone_size: -
d_call: TRBD1
j_call: TRBJ2-5
cdr3_nt: TGTGCCAGCAGCACCCGACAGGGGGCCGAAGAGACCCAGTACTTC
cdr3_aa: CASSTRQGAEETQYF

v_call: TRBV19
clone_size: -
d_call: -
j_call: TRBJ1-1
cdr3_nt: TGTGCCAGTCTAGGAGCTGAAGCTTTCTTT
cdr3_aa: CASLGAEAFF

v_call: TRBV28
clone_size: -
d_call: -
j_call: TRBJ2-7
cdr3_nt: TGTGCCAGCACCCCCAGGTCTCACTTCGGCGAGCAGTACTTC
cdr3_aa: CASTPRSHFGEQYF

v_call: TRBV30
clone_size: -
d_call: -
j_call: TRBJ1-5
cdr3_nt: TGTGCCTGGCGTGGACGGAGCAATCAGCCCCAGCATTTT
cdr3_aa: CAWRGRSNQPQHF

v_call: TRBV4-3
clone_size: -
d_call: -
j_call: TRBJ1-1
cdr3_nt: TGCGCCAGCAGCCAAGATCGGACAGCCGTGAAGGCTTTCTTT
cdr3_aa: CASSQDRTAVKAFF

v_call: TRBV6-5
clone_size: -
d_call: TRBD1
j_call: TRBJ1-2
cdr3_nt: TGTGCCAGCAGTTACCCCCGACAGGGGGCCGGAGGCTACACCTTC
cdr3_aa: CASSYPRQGAGGYTF

v_call: TRBV16
clone_size: -
d_call: TRBD1
j_call: TRBJ1-5
cdr3_nt: TGTGCCAGCAGCCGGGACAGTTATAGCAATCAGCCCCAGCATTTT
cdr3_aa: CASSRDSYSNQPQHF

v_call: TRBV6-5
clone_size: -
d_call: TRBD1
j_call: TRBJ1-6
cdr3_nt: TGTGCCAGCAGTATGGACAGGGGTGGCCTACCCCTCCACTTT
cdr3_aa: CASSMDRGGLPLHF

v_call: TRBV30
clone_size: -
d_call: TRBD1
j_call: TRBJ1-2
cdr3_nt: TGTGCCTGGGGAGGACAGGGTTATGGCTACACCTTC
cdr3_aa: CAWGGQGYGYTF

v_call: TRBV24-1
clone_size: -
d_call: TRBD1
j_call: TRBJ2-5
cdr3_nt: TGTGCCACCAGTTATGGACAGGGGGCAGAGGAGACCCAGTACTTC
cdr3_aa: CATSYGQGAEETQYF

v_call: TRBV28
clone_size: -
d_call: -
j_call: TRBJ1-1
cdr3_nt: TGTGCCAGCAGTTTGAGGGGTGGCACTGAAGCTTTCTTT
cdr3_aa: CASSLRGGTEAFF

v_call: TRBV2
clone_size: -
d_call: -
j_call: TRBJ1-5
cdr3_nt: TGTGCCAGCAAAGTGAACTACAATCAGCCCCAGCATTTT
cdr3_aa: CASKVNYNQPQHF

v_call: TRBV28
clone_size: -
d_call: -
j_call: TRBJ1-2
cdr3_nt: TGTGCCAGCAGTCCCCCCGGGGGGGCACACTATGGCTACACCTTC
cdr3_aa: CASSPPGGAHYGYTF

v_call: TRBV19
clone_size: few
d_call: -
j_call: TRBJ1-1
cdr3_nt: TGTGCCAGTAGTACGAGGGGAGTTGCCACTGAAGCTTTCTTT
cdr3_aa: CASSTRGVATEAFF

v_call: TRBV2
clone_size: -
d_call: TRBD1
j_call: TRBJ2-6
cdr3_nt: TGTGCCAGCACCCGGGACAGGGGGTCTGGGGCCAACGTCCTGACTTTC
cdr3_aa: CASTRDRGSGANVLTF

v_call: TRBV9
clone_size: -
d_call: -
j_call: TRBJ1-5
cdr3_nt: TGTGCCAGCAGCGAAAGTATTGATTATCAGCCCCAGCATTTT
cdr3_aa: CASSESIDYQPQHF

v_call: TRBV29-1
clone_size: -
d_call: -
j_call: TRBJ1-2
cdr3_nt: TGCAGCGTTGATCGAACCATTGGCTACACCTTC
cdr3_aa: CSVDRTIGYTF

v_call: TRBV5-1
clone_size: -
d_call: -
j_call: TRBJ1-1
cdr3_nt: TGCGCCAGCAGCTTGACGGGGGTCACTGAAGCTTTCTTT
cdr3_aa: CASSLTGVTEAFF

v_call: TRBV10-3
clone_size: once
d_call: -
j_call: TRBJ2-1
cdr3_nt: TGTGCCATCAGTGAGGCGGGATCCTACAATGAGCAGTTCTTC
cdr3_aa: CAISEAGSYNEQFF

v_call: TRBV6-2/TRBV6-3
clone_size: -
d_call: -
j_call: TRBJ2-1
cdr3_nt: TGTGCCAGCAGTAGGGTCCGTGGCAATGAGCAGTTCTTC
cdr3_aa: CASSRVRGNEQFF

v_call: TRBV5-5
clone_size: -
d_call: TRBD1
j_call: TRBJ1-1
cdr3_nt: TGTGCCAGCAGCTCCAGGGGGAGTGATGGGACTGAAGCTTTCTTT
cdr3_aa: CASSSRGSDGTEAFF

v_call: TRBV9
clone_size: -
d_call: TRBD1
j_call: TRBJ1-3
cdr3_nt: TGTGCCAGCAGCCCTCGACAGGGGGCGAGCTCTGGAAACACCATATATTTT
cdr3_aa: CASSPRQGASSGNTIYF

v_call: TRBV7-3
clone_size: once
d_call: -
j_call: TRBJ2-3
cdr3_nt: TGTGCCAGCAGCCCGTCCAGGAGAGATACGCAGTATTTT
cdr3_aa: CASSPSRRDTQYF

v_call: TRBV18
clone_size: -
d_call: TRBD1
j_call: TRBJ1-2
cdr3_nt: TGTGCCAGCTCACCACGAGGACAGGGGGCGGAGGGCTATGGCTACACCTTC
cdr3_aa: CASSPRGQGAEGYGYTF

v_call: TRBV6-5
clone_size: -
d_call: TRBD1
j_call: TRBJ2-2
cdr3_nt: TGTGCCAGCACCCGACAGGGGGAGGTCGGGGAGCTGTTTTTT
cdr3_aa: CASTRQGEVGELFF

v_call: TRBV28
clone_size: -
d_call: -
j_call: TRBJ1-2
cdr3_nt: TGTGCCAGCACTCCTGGGTATGGCTACACCTTC
cdr3_aa: CASTPGYGYTF

v_call: TRBV28
clone_size: -
d_call: -
j_call: TRBJ1-2
cdr3_nt: TGTGCCAGCAGTTTAGGTCGGGGCTTGCCTCTGGGCTACACCTTC
cdr3_aa: CASSLGRGLPLGYTF

v_call: TRBV9
clone_size: -
d_call: -
j_call: TRBJ2-2
cdr3_nt: TGTGCCAGCAACAAAAACCACGGGGGGCCGGACACCGGGGAGCTGTTTTTT
cdr3_aa: CASNKNHGGPDTGELFF

v_call: TRBV7-8
clone_size: once
d_call: -
j_call: TRBJ2-6
cdr3_nt: TGTGCCAGCAGCTACCGACGGACCTCTGGGGCCAACGTCCTGACTTTC
cdr3_aa: CASSYRRTSGANVLTF

v_call: TRBV19
clone_size: -
d_call: TRBD1
j_call: TRBJ1-1
cdr3_nt: TGTGCCAGTAAGCTTTTCGGGACAGGGGACACTGAAGCTTTCTTT
cdr3_aa: CASKLFGTGDTEAFF

v_call: TRBV7-2
clone_size: -
d_call: -
j_call: TRBJ1-2
cdr3_nt: TGTGCCAGCAGCTCATTACCTGCGACTGGCTACACCTTC
cdr3_aa: CASSSLPATGYTF

v_call: TRBV10-3
clone_size: -
d_call: -
j_call: TRBJ1-2
cdr3_nt: TGTGCCATCAGTGAGAACTATGGCTACACCTTC
cdr3_aa: CAISENYGYTF

v_call: TRBV6-6
clone_size: few
d_call: -
j_call: TRBJ1-5
cdr3_nt: TGTGCCAGCATTAACAGCCCTAGCAATCAGCCCCAGCATTTT
cdr3_aa: CASINSPSNQPQHF

v_call: TRBV5-4
clone_size: few
d_call: TRBD1
j_call: TRBJ1-3
cdr3_nt: TGTGCCAGCAGCTGGGGGACAGGGAGTGGAAACACCATATATTTT
cdr3_aa: CASSWGTGSGNTIYF

v_call: TRBV5-6
clone_size: -
d_call: TRBD1
j_call: TRBJ1-2
cdr3_nt: TGTGCCAGCAGCTTCGGGACAGGGCAAGCCTATGGCTACACCTTC
cdr3_aa: CASSFGTGQAYGYTF

v_call: TRBV7-2
clone_size: -
d_call: -
j_call: TRBJ2-1
cdr3_nt: TGTGCCAGCAGCTTAGTTGCTCAGGACAATGAGCAGTTCTTC
cdr3_aa: CASSLVAQDNEQFF

v_call: TRBV6-5
clone_size: -
d_call: -
j_call: TRBJ1-5
cdr3_nt: TGTGCCAGCAGTTGGGAGAGGACGACTCCCCAGCATTTT
cdr3_aa: CASSWERTTPQHF